The 9 T cell receptor beta chains below all came from one sample that was sequenced in a study of control samples from healthy donors and cancer patients. Measured with immunoSEQ multiplex PCR; TCRdb has only the in-frame clones, and not every one. The sample has roughly 200,000 clones; about 90% are singletons. The specimen was blood. The receptors derive from a man aged 25-45 years in good health.

The rearrangement joins TRBV6-2 or TRBV6-3 to TRBJ2-3; 12 bases agree with TRBD1. The CDR3 is 16 residues long. The germline V gene has CDR1 MNHEY and CDR2 SVGEGT. The V gene end was trimmed by 5 bases and the J gene end by 5 bases; junction bases not matched to a gene: 8. The CDR3 is CASSGRDRGPIDTQYF. CDR3 nucleotides: TGTGCCAGCAGTGGACGGGACAGGGGGCCCATAGATACGCAGTATTTT.

The rearrangement joins TRBV28 to TRBJ1-1; D uncertain. Deletions cut 6 bases from V and 3 bases from J, with 8 bases between. Germline V lookup: CDR1 MDHEN, CDR2 SYDVKM. The CDR3 covers 12 residues. The CDR3 region has the DNA TGTGCCAGCAGAGATAGGGACACTGAAGCTTTCTTT. Protein product: CASRDRDTEAFF.

This clone was seen once. This chain links TRBV19 with TRBJ2-2; 9 positions match TRBD1. Unmatched junction bases numbered 6, after V lost 4 bases and J lost 0 bases. The V gene's germline CDR1 is LNHDA and CDR2 SQIVND (reference sequence). This CDR3 region has 17 residues. DNA of the CDR3: TGTGCCAGTAGTAGGCCACAGGGGGCCACGAACACCGGGGAGCTGTTTTTT. Its translation is CASSRPQGATNTGELFF.

The chain has TRBV12-5 and TRBJ2-3; D is unresolved. Germline CDR1 and CDR2: LGHNT and FRNRAP. The CDR3 is 14 amino acids. The V gene lost 2 bases and the J gene lost 0 bases, with 6 bases spanning the gap. CDR3 amino acids: CASGLFSSTDTQYF. DNA for the CDR3: TGTGCTAGTGGTTTGTTTTCTAGCACAGATACGCAGTATTTT.

The DNA of the CDR3 is TGTGCCAGCAGCGCCCGGGGGTCGGGCGAGCAGTACTTC. It specifies CASSARGSGEQYF. The chain carries TRBV3-1 (or the pseudogene TRBV3-2) and TRBJ2-7; D possibly corresponds to TRBD2 (6 bases). The V end lost 5 bases, the J end lost 6 bases, and 14 bases lay between the germline ends. This CDR3 region has 13 residues. CDR1 is LGHDT, CDR2 YNNKEL, per germline (reference sequence).

The table lists this clone with a count of one. The chain is built from TRBV19 and TRBJ2-7; 10 bases map to TRBD1. The J segment lost 1 base and the V segment lost 6 bases, leaving 9 bases of the junction unmatched. CDR3 length equals 16 residues. Germline V gene sequence: CDR1 LNHDA, CDR2 SQIVND (reference sequence). CDR3 amino acids: CASSRQGARGSYEQYF. The CDR3 nucleotides read TGTGCCAGTAGCAGACAGGGGGCCAGAGGGTCCTACGAGCAGTACTTC.

The rearrangement uses TRBV27 and TRBJ1-1, with no clear D. Germline CDR1 and CDR2: MNHEY and SMNVEV (reference sequence). CDR3 size: 14 residues. V dropped 5 bases and J dropped 0 bases, with 10 bases sitting between them. DNA for the CDR3: TGTGCCAGCAGTCGTAGCATCATGAACACTGAAGCTTTCTTT. Translation gives CASSRSIMNTEAFF.

The V call is TRBV6-1, the J call TRBJ1-6; TRBD1 aligns across 9 bases. The germline V gene encodes CDR1 MNHNS and CDR2 SASEGT. The CDR3 has 16 residues. Unmatched junction bases numbered 13, after V lost 4 bases and J lost 12 bases. The CDR3 reads CASSAFTTGGRGPLHF. In nucleotides, the CDR3 is TGTGCCAGCAGTGCCTTCACTACAGGGGGCCGGGGACCCCTCCACTTT.

This clone has only a few counts. The chain joins TRBV3-1 (or the pseudogene TRBV3-2) to TRBJ1-2; D gene uncertain. The CDR3 sequence is 13 residues long. Germline V gene lookup returns CDR1 LGHDT and CDR2 YNNKEL (reference sequence). V was shortened by 4 bases and J by 1 base, with 7 bases between the two germline ends. CDR3 nucleotide sequence: TGTGCCAGCAGCCTGGACCATAACTATGGCTACACCTTC. Its protein product is CASSLDHNYGYTF.